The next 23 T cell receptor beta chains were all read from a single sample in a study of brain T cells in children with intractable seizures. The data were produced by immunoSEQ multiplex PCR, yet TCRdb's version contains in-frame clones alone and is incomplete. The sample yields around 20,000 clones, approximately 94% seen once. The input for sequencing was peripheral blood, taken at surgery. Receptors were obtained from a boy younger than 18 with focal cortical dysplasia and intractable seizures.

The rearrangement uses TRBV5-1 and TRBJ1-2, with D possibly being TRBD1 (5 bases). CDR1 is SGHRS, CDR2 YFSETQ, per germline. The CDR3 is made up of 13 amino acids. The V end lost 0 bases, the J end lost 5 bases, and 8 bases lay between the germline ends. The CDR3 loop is CASSLEPGYGYTF. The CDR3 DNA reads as TGCGCCAGCAGCTTGGAGCCAGGGTATGGCTACACCTTC.

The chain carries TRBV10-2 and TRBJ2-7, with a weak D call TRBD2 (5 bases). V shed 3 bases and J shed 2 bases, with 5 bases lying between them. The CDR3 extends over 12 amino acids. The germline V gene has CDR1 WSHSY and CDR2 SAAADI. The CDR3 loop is CASSDGTYEQYF. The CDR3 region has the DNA TGCGCCAGCAGTGACGGGACCTACGAGCAGTACTTC.

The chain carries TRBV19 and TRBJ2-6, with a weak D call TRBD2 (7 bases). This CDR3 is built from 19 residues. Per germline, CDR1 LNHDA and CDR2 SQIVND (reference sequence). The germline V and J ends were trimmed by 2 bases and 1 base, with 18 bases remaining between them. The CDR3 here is CASSIRGRGARSGANVLTF. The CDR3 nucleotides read TGTGCCAGTAGTATACGAGGACGGGGGGCGAGATCTGGGGCCAACGTCCTGACTTTC. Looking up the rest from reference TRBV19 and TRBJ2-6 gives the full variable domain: DGGITQSPKYLFRKEGQNVTLSCEQNLNHDAMYWYRQDPGQGLRLIYYSQIVNDFQKGDIAEGYSVSREKKESFPLTVTSAQKNPTAFYLCASSIRGRGARSGANVLTFGAGSRLTVL.

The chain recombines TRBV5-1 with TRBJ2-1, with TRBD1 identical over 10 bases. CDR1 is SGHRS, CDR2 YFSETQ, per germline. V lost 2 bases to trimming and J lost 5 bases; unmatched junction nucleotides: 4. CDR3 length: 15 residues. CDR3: CASSFRDRGDNEQFF. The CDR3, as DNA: TGCGCCAGCAGCTTCCGGGACAGGGGAGACAATGAGCAGTTCTTC.

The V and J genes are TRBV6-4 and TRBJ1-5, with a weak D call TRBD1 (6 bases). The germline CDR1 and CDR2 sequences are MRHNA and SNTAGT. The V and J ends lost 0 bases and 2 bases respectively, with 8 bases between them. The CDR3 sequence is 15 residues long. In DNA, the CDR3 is TGTGCCAGCAGTGACTCGGCAGGGGGCAATCAGCCCCAGCATTTT. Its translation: CASSDSAGGNQPQHF.

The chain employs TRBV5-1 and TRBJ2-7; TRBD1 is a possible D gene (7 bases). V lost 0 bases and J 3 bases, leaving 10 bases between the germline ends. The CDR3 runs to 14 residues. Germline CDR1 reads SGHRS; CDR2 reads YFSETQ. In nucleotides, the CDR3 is TGCGCCAGCAGCTTGGACCAGGGGGGCTACGAGCAGTACTTC. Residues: CASSLDQGGYEQYF.

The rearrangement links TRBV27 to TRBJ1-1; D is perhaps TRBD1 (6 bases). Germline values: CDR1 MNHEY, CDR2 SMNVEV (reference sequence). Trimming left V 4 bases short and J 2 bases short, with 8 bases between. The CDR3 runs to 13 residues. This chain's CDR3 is CASSSGGNTEAFF. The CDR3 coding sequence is TGTGCCAGCAGTTCGGGGGGCAACACTGAAGCTTTCTTT.

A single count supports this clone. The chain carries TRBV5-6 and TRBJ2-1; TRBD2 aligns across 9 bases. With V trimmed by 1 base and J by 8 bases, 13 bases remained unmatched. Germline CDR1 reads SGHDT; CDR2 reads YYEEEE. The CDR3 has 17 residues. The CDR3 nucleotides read TGTGCCAGCAGCTTGAAAGGGGTAGGGGGACTAGCATATGAGCAGTTCTTC. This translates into CASSLKGVGGLAYEQFF.

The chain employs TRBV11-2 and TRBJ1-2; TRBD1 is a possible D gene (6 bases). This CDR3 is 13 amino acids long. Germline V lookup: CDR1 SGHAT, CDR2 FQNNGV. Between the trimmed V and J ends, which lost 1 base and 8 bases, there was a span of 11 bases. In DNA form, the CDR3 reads TGTGCCAGCAGCTTAGGTCAGGGGAGCGGCTACACCTTC. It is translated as CASSLGQGSGYTF.

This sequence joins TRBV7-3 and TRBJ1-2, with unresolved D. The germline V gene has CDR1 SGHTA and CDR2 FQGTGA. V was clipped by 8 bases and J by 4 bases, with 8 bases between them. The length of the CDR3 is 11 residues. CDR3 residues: CASAAAYGYTF. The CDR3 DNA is TGTGCCAGCGCAGCCGCCTATGGCTACACCTTC.

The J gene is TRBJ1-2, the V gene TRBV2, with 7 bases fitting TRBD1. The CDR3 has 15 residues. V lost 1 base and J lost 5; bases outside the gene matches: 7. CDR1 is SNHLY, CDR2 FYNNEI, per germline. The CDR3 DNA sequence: TGTGCCAGCAGTGAAGAGGCGGGACAGTCTTATGGCTACACCTTC. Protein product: CASSEEAGQSYGYTF. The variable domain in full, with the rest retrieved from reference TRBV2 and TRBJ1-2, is EPEVTQTPSHQVTQMGQEVILRCVPISNHLYFYWYRQILGQKVEFLVSFYNNEISEKSEIFDDQFSVERPDGSNFTLKIRSTKLEDSAMYFCASSEEAGQSYGYTFGSGTRLTVV.

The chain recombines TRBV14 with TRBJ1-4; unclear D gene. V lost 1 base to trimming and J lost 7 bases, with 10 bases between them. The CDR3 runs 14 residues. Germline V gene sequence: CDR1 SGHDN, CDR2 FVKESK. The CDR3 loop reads CASSQAGEGEKLFF. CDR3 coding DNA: TGTGCCAGCAGCCAAGCAGGCGAGGGTGAAAAACTGTTTTTT.

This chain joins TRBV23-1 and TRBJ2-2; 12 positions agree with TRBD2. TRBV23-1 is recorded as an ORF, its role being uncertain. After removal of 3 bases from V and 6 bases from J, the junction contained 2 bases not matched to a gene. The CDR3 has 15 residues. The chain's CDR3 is CASSHSSGRAGELFF. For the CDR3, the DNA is TGCGCCAGCAGTCATTCTAGCGGGAGGGCCGGGGAGCTGTTTTTT.

The CDR3 bases are TGCGCCAGCAGTGCGGGACGGCTTTACAATGAGCAGTTCTTC. As protein: CASSAGRLYNEQFF. J is TRBJ2-1 and V is TRBV10-1, with D possibly being TRBD1 or TRBD2 (5 bases each). V lost 4 bases and J 4 bases, leaving 11 bases between the germline ends. The germline V gene has CDR1 WNHNN and CDR2 SYGVQD (reference sequence). This CDR3 is 14 amino acids long.

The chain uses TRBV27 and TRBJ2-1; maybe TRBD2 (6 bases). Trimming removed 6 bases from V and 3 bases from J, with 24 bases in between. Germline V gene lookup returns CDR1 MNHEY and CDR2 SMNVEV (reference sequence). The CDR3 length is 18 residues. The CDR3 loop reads CASSTQSAGRYDYNEQFF. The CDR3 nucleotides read TGTGCCAGCAGCACCCAGAGCGCGGGGCGATACGACTACAATGAGCAGTTCTTC.

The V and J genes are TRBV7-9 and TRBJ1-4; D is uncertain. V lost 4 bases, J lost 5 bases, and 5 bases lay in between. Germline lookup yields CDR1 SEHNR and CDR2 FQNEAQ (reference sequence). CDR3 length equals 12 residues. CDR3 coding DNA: TGTGCCAGCAGCTCCGAAAATGAAAAACTGTTTTTT. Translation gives CASSSENEKLFF.

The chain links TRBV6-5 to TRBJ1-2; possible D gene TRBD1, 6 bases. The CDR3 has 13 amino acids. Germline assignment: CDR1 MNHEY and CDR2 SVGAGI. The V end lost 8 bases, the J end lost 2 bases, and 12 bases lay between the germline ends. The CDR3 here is CASGLGGNYGYTF. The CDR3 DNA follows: TGTGCCAGCGGTTTAGGGGGGAACTATGGCTACACCTTC.

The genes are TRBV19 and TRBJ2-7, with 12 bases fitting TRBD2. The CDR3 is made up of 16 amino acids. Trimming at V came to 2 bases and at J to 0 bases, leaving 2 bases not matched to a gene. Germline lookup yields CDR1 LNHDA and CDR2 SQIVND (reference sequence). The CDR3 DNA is TGTGCCAGTAGTATATCTAGCGGGAGGGTCTCCTACGAGCAGTACGTC. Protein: CASSISSGRVSYEQYV.

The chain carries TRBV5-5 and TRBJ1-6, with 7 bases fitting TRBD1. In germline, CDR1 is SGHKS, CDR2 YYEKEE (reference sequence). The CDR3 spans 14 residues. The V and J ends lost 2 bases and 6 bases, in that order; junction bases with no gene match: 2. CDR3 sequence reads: CASSFRGSNSPLHF. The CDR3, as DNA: TGTGCCAGCAGCTTCAGGGGGTCTAATTCACCCCTCCACTTT.

Here the CDR3 reads CASSLSADTQYF. The CDR3 DNA follows: TGTGCCAGCAGCTTATCCGCAGATACGCAGTATTTT. V usage is TRBV5-6 and J usage is TRBJ2-3, with D unclear. Per germline, CDR1 SGHDT and CDR2 YYEEEE. Trimming removed 2 bases from V and 4 bases from J, with 5 bases in between. This CDR3 is built from 12 residues.

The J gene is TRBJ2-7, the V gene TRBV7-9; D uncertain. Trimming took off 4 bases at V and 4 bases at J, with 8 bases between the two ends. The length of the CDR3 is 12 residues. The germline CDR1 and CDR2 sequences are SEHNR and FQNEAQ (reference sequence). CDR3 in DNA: TGTGCCAGCAGCTCTCTCGAGTACGAGCAGTACGTC. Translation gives CASSSLEYEQYV.

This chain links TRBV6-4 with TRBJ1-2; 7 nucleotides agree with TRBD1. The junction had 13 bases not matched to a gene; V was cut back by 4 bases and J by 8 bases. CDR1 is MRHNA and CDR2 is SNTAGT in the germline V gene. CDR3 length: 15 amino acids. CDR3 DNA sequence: TGTGCCAGCAGTGCCGACCCACAGGGGCCGGGGGGCTACACCTTC. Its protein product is CASSADPQGPGGYTF.

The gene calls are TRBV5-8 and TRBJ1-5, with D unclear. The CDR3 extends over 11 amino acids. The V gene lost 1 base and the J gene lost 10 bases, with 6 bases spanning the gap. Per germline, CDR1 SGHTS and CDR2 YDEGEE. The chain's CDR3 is CASSLRAPQHF. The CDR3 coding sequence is TGTGCCAGCAGCTTGCGCGCACCCCAGCATTTT.